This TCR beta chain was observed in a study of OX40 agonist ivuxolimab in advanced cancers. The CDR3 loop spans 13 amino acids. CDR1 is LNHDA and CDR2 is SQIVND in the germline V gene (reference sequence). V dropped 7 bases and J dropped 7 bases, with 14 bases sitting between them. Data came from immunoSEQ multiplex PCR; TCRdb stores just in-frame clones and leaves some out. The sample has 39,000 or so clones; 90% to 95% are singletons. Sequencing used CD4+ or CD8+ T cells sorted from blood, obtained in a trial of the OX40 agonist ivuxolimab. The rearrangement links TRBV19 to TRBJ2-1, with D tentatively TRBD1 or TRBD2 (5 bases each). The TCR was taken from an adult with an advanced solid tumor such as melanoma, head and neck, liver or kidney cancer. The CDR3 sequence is CASTPGAVNEQFF. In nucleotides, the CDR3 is TGTGCCAGTACTCCCGGGGCAGTGAATGAGCAGTTCTTC. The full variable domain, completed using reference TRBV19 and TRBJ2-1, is DGGITQSPKYLFRKEGQNVTLSCEQNLNHDAMYWYRQDPGQGLRLIYYSQIVNDFQKGDIAEGYSVSREKKESFPLTVTSAQKNPTAFYLCASTPGAVNEQFFGPGTRLTVL.